This record concerns one T cell receptor beta chain sequence. What it binds is not known. Those with chemo-refractory metastatic non-small-cell lung cancer were treated with focal radiation combined with CTLA-4 blockade using ipilimumab. CDR1 and CDR2 from the germline V gene are LGHNA and YNFKEQ. This CDR3 comprises 16 residues. Trimming left V 2 bases short and J 4 bases short, with 17 bases between. Repertoires were generated with immunoSEQ multiplex PCR, while TCRdb's copy carries only in-frame clones and drops some. The sample has fewer than 55,000 clones, around 83% seen once. The data were obtained in a study of radiotherapy plus CTLA-4 blockade in lung cancer. Study results and caveats: Dynamics of early blood T cell clones, together with interferon-beta, were reportedly the best predictors of response. Researchers report tumor-derived TCR clones expanding in blood after radiotherapy plus ipilimumab.

This sequence was found in a human donor with non-small cell lung cancer whose response to radiotherapy plus ipilimumab could not be evaluated. The chain recombines TRBV4-2 with TRBJ2-5; D may be TRBD1 (5 bases). This specimen consisted of peripheral blood, obtained from a patient treated with radiotherapy plus ipilimumab. CDR3 protein: CASSQLPRDPPETQYF. CDR3 DNA sequence: TGTGCCAGCAGCCAACTTCCCAGGGATCCCCCAGAGACCCAGTACTTC.